These T cell receptor beta chains were read from a single sample in a study of somatic mutations in cytotoxic T cells in rheumatoid arthritis. Assay: immunoSEQ multiplex PCR; the TCRdb copy retains only in-frame clones and omits some. Of approximately 30,000 clones in the sample, approximately 78% were seen once. Sequencing was performed on CD8+ T cells sorted from blood. These receptors all come from an adult with rheumatoid arthritis. Both conserved end residues are part of each CDR3. The D gene is left open where the match is weak. Clone size is stated in some rows and not others, as once, few, many or a class when expanded.

clone size	D gene	V gene	J gene	CDR3 DNA	CDR3 protein
.	.	TRBV7-9	TRBJ1-2	TGCGCCAGCAGCCAAGAGGCGGAGGGCCAGATCTATGGCTACACCTTC	CASSQEAEGQIYGYTF
.	.	TRBV18	TRBJ2-5	TGTGCCAGCTCACCCTCCAGAGGTTGGTCGGAGACCCAGTACTTC	CASSPSRGWSETQYF
.	.	TRBV11-3	TRBJ1-2	TGTGCCAGCAGCTTACGCCATGCTAACTATGGCTACACCTTC	CASSLRHANYGYTF
.	.	TRBV6-5	TRBJ1-2	TGTGCCAGCAGTTACAGAGGGGGAGACTATGGCTACACCTTC	CASSYRGGDYGYTF
.	TRBD2	TRBV27	TRBJ2-7	TGTGCCAGCAGTCTACTCGGGAGGGAGCAGTACTTC	CASSLLGREQYF
.	TRBD1	TRBV19	TRBJ1-2	TGTGCCATTAATACAGGACAGGGACCTAACTATGGCTACACCTTC	CAINTGQGPNYGYTF
.	TRBD1	TRBV7-9	TRBJ2-5	TGTGCCAGCAGCTCTTCGGACAGGGGCCAAGAAGGGACCCAGTACTTC	CASSSSDRGQEGTQYF
.	.	TRBV2	TRBJ2-5	TGTGCCAGCGGCCGAGGGGAAAAGGAGACCCAGTACTTC	CASGRGEKETQYF
.	TRBD1	TRBV11-3	TRBJ2-2	TGTGCCAGCAGCCTCAGCCGGGACAGGGTAACCGGGGAGCTGTTTTTT	CASSLSRDRVTGELFF
.	TRBD1	TRBV7-2	TRBJ1-2	TGTGCCAGCAGCCCGAGGGGACAGGGGGCGGAAGGCTACACCTTC	CASSPRGQGAEGYTF
.	.	TRBV5-1	TRBJ2-2	TGCGCCAGCACGCAGGGAATGAGAAACACCGGGGAGCTGTTTTTT	CASTQGMRNTGELFF
.	.	TRBV7-2	TRBJ1-5	TGTGCCAGCAGCTTAGTGCAGCACCAGCCCCAGCATTTT	CASSLVQHQPQHF
.	.	TRBV28	TRBJ1-5	TGTGCCAGCAGTTTAGGAGAAAATCAGCCCCAGCATTTT	CASSLGENQPQHF
.	.	TRBV7-9	TRBJ2-6	TGTGCCAGCAGCCCCAGGACATTCCGAGTCCTGACTTTC	CASSPRTFRVLTF
.	.	TRBV6-5	TRBJ2-1	TGTGCCAGCAGTCCCCGGCTTTCGTACAATGAGCAGTTCTTC	CASSPRLSYNEQFF
.	.	TRBV27	TRBJ2-2	TGTGCCAGCTCGTTGGGGGCGAACACCGGGGAGCTGTTTTTT	CASSLGANTGELFF
medium-sized	.	TRBV4-2	TRBJ1-4	TGTGCCAGCAGCCAAGATCCGGGGCGGGCTAATGAAAAACTGTTTTTT	CASSQDPGRANEKLFF
.	.	TRBV5-6	TRBJ1-3	TGTGCCAGCAGCCCCGGGGCCGGGAGTGCTGGAAACACCATATATTTT	CASSPGAGSAGNTIYF
few	.	TRBV4-3	TRBJ1-1	TGCGCCAGCAGCCAAGGGATTGGCAGATATGAAGCTTTCTTT	CASSQGIGRYEAFF
.	.	TRBV7-6	TRBJ1-1	TGTGCCAGCAGCTTAGGTGGGTCAGAAGCTTTCTTT	CASSLGGSEAFF
.	.	TRBV9	TRBJ2-1	TGTGCCAGCACCCGTAAAGGGGGGTACAATGAGCAGTTCTTC	CASTRKGGYNEQFF
.	.	TRBV19	TRBJ1-5	TGTGCCAGTAGTACCCCTCAACACCTGGGGAATCAGCCCCAGCATTTT	CASSTPQHLGNQPQHF
.	.	TRBV19	TRBJ2-6	TGTGCCAGTAGCCGCTACTCTGGGGCCAACGTCCTGACTTTC	CASSRYSGANVLTF
.	.	TRBV7-9	TRBJ2-3	TGTGCCAGCAGCCCGCCTAGCACAGATACGCAGTATTTT	CASSPPSTDTQYF
.	.	TRBV12-2	TRBJ2-7	TGTGCAAGTCGCTTAGCGCTTAACTTATGGGACAGGGGGTCCTACGAGCAGTACTTC	CASRLALNLWDRGSYEQYF
.	.	TRBV11-3	TRBJ2-7	TGTGCCAGCAGCCCGCGGGCAAGCTACGAGCAGTACTTC	CASSPRASYEQYF
once	.	TRBV27	TRBJ2-1	TGTGCCAGCAGTCAGCAGGGAGGTTCCTACAATGAGCAGTTCTTC	CASSQQGGSYNEQFF
.	.	TRBV7-2	TRBJ2-2	TGTGCCAGCAGCGTATTAGCGGTGGGCCTTGGTAACACCGGGGAGCTGTTTTTT	CASSVLAVGLGNTGELFF
.	TRBD1	TRBV7-9	TRBJ1-5	TGTGCCAGCAGCTTCGCAGGGGGGGGCAATCAGCCCCAGCATTTT	CASSFAGGGNQPQHF
.	TRBD2	TRBV7-7	TRBJ2-3	TGTGCCAGCAGCTTATGGGGGGGTAGCACAGATACGCAGTATTTT	CASSLWGGSTDTQYF
.	.	TRBV27	TRBJ1-5	TGTGCCAGCAGCTGGGGGGGGAATCAGCCCCAGCATTTT	CASSWGGNQPQHF
.	.	TRBV7-9	TRBJ1-3	TGTGCCAGCAGCTTAGGCTCTGGAAACACCATATATTTT	CASSLGSGNTIYF
once	TRBD2	TRBV7-9	TRBJ2-7	TGTGCCAGCAGCACCCGAGGGAGCGGGAGCTACGAGCAGTACTTC	CASSTRGSGSYEQYF
.	TRBD2	TRBV4-1	TRBJ2-5	TGCGCCAGCAGCCAACCGTCCCCCCTAGCGGGTGGTAAAGAGACCCAGTACTTC	CASSQPSPLAGGKETQYF
.	.	TRBV5-5	TRBJ2-1	TGTGCCAGCAGCTACCGGGACGGGCCCTACAATGAGCAGTTCTTC	CASSYRDGPYNEQFF